This T cell receptor (beta chain) was sequenced in a study of OX40 agonist ivuxolimab in advanced cancers. Profiling relied on immunoSEQ multiplex PCR, and the TCRdb table lists in-frame clones only, not all of them. The sample has approximately 65,000 clones, around four fifths seen once. This CDR3 comprises 15 residues. Unmatched junction bases numbered 13, after V lost 7 bases and J lost 7 bases. From germline, CDR1 is SNHLY and CDR2 FYNNEI. The sample in question was CD4+ or CD8+ T cells sorted from blood, obtained in a trial of the OX40 agonist ivuxolimab. This sequence originates from an adult with an advanced solid tumor such as melanoma, head and neck, liver or kidney cancer. The rearrangement uses TRBV2 and TRBJ1-2, with TRBD1 matching 9 bases. The CDR3 spells CASTARRQGDRGYTF. CDR3 DNA: TGTGCCAGCACCGCTCGGAGACAGGGGGACCGTGGCTACACCTTC.